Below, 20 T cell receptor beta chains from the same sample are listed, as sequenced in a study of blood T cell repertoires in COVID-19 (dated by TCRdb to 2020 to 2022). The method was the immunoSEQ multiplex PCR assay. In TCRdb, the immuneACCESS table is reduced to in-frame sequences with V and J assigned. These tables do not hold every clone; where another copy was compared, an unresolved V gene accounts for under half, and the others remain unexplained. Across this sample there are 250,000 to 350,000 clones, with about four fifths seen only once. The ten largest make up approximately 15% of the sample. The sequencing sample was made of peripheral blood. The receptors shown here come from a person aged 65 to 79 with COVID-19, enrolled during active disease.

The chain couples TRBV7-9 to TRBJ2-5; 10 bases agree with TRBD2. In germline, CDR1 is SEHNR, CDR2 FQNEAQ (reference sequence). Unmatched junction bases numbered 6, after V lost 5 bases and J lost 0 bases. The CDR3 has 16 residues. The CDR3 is CASSPSGGGYQETQYF. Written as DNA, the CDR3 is TGTGCCAGCAGCCCCAGCGGGGGGGGATACCAAGAGACCCAGTACTTC.

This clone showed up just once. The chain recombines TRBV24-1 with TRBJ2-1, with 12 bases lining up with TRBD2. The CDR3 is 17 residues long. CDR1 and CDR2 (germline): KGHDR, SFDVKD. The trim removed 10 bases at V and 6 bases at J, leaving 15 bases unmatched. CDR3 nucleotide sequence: TGTGCCACGGTCGGGACTAGCGGGTCCAGTCGAGGCAATGAGCAGTTCTTC. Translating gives CATVGTSGSSRGNEQFF.

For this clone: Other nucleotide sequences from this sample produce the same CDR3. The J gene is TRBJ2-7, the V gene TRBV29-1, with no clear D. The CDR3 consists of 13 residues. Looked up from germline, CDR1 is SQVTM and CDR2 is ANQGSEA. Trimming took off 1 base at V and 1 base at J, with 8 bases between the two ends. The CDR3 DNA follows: TGCAGCGTTGAAGTGTCGTCTTCCTACGAGCAGTACTTC. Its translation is CSVEVSSSYEQYF.

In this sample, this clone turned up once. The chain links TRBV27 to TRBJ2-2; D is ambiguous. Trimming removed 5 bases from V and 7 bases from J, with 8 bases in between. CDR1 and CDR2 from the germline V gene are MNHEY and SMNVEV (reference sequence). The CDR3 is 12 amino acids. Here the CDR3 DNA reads TGTGCCAGCAGTCCGAACTACGGGGAGCTGTTTTTT. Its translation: CASSPNYGELFF.

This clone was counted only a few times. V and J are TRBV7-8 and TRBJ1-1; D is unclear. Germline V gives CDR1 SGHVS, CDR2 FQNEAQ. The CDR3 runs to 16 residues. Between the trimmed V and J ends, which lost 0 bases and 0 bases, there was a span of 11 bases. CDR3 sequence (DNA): TGTGCCAGCAGCTTAGCCGGAGGGTTAATGAACACTGAAGCTTTCTTT. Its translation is CASSLAGGLMNTEAFF.

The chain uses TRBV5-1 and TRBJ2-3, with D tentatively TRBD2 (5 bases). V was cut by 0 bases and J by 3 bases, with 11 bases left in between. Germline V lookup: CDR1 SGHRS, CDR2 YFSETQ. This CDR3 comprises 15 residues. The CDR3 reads CASSLDGTRTDTQYF. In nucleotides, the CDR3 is TGCGCCAGCAGCTTGGATGGTACTAGGACAGATACGCAGTATTTT.

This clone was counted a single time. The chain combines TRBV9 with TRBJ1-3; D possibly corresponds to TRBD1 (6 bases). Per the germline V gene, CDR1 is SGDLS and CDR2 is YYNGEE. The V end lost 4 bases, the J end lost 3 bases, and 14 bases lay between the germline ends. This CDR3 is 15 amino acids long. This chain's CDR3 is CASSPTWTVGNTIYF. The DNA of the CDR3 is TGTGCCAGCAGCCCTACCTGGACAGTTGGAAACACCATATATTTT.

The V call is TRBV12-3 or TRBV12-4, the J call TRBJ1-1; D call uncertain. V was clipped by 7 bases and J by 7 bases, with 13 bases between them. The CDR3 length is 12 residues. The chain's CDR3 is CASNSWSYEAFF. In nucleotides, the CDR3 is TGTGCCAGCAATTCCTGGTCCTATGAAGCTTTCTTT.

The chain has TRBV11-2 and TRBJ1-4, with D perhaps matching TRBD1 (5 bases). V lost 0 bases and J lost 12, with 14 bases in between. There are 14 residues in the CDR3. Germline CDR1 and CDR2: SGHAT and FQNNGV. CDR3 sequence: CASSLDAAGGELFF. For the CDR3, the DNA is TGTGCCAGCAGCTTAGATGCCGCTGGGGGGGAACTGTTTTTT. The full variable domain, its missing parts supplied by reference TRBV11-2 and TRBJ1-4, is EAGVAQSPRYKIIEKRQSVAFWCNPISGHATLYWYQQILGQGPKLLIQFQNNGVVDDSQLPKDRFSAERLKGVDSTLKIQPAKLEDSAVYLCASSLDAAGGELFFGSGTQLSVL.

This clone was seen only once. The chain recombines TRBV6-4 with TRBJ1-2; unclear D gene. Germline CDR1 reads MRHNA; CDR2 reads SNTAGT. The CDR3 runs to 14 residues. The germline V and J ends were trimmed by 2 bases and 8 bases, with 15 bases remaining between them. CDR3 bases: TGTGCCAGCAGTGACGAGGCGGGTTTTGGCGGCTACACCTTC. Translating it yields CASSDEAGFGGYTF.

Here the CDR3 DNA reads TGTGCCAGCTCACCCGGAGGTGGCTCTGGAAACACCATATATTTT. Its translation is CASSPGGGSGNTIYF. The J gene is TRBJ1-3, the V gene TRBV18; no definite D call. Trimming removed 3 bases from V and 0 bases from J, with 9 bases in between. The germline V gene has CDR1 KGHSH and CDR2 LQKENI. The CDR3 spans 15 residues.

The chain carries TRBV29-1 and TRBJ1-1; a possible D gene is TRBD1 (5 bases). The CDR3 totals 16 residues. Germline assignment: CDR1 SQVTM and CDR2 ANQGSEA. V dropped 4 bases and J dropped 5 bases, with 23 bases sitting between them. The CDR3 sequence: CSVVTSSAGVKTEAFF. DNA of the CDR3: TGCAGCGTTGTTACATCCTCGGCGGGGGTCAAGACTGAAGCTTTCTTT.

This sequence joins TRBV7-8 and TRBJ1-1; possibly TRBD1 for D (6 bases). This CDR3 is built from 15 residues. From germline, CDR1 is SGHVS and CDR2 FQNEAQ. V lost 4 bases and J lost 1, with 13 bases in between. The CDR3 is CASSYRVQGNTEAFF. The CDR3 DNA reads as TGTGCCAGCAGCTACAGAGTACAGGGGAACACTGAAGCTTTCTTT.

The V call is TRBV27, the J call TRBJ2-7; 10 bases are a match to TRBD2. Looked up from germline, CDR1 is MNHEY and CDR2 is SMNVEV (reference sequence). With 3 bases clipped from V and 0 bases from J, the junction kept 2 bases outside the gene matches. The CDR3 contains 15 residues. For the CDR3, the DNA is TGTGCCAGCAGTTTTAGCGGGGGGCTCTCCTACGAGCAGTACTTC. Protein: CASSFSGGLSYEQYF.

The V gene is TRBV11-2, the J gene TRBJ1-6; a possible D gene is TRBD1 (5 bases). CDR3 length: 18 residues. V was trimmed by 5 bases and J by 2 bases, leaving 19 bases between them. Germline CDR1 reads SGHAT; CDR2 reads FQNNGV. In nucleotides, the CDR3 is TGTGCCAGCAGCCCGCGGGACGGCTCTTTGGCCTATAATTCACCCCTCCACTTT. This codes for CASSPRDGSLAYNSPLHF.

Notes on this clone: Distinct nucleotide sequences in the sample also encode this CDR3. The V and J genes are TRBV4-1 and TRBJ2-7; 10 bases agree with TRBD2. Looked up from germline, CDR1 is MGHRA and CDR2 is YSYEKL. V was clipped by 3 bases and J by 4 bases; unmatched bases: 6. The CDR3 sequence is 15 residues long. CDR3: CASSQTPSGSYEQYF. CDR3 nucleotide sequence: TGCGCCAGCAGCCAGACGCCTAGCGGGAGTTACGAGCAGTACTTC.

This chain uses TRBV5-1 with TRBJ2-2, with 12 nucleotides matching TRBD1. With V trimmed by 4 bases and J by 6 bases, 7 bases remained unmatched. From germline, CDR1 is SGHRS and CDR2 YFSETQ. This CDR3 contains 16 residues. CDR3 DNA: TGCGCCAGCAGCCTAACCGGGACAGGGGGCCCCGGGGAGCTGTTTTTT. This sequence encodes CASSLTGTGGPGELFF.

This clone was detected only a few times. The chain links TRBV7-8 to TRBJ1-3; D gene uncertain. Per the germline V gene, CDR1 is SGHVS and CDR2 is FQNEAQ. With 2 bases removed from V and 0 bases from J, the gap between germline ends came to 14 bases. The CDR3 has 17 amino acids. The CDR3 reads CASSLKSGGFSGNTIYF. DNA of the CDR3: TGTGCCAGCAGCTTAAAAAGTGGAGGGTTCTCTGGAAACACCATATATTTT.

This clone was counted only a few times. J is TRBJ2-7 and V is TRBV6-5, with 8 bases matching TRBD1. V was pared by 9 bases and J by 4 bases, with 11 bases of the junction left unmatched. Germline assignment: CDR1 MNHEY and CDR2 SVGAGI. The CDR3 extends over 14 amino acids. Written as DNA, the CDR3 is TGTGCCAGTGGACCGGGACAGGCGACGTACGAGCAGTACTTC. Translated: CASGPGQATYEQYF.

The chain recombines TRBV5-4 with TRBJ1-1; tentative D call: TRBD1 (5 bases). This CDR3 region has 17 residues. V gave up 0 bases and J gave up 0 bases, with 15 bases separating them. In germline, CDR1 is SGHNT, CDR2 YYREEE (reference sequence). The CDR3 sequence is CASSLAGVAAVNTEAFF. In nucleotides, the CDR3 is TGTGCCAGCAGCTTGGCGGGGGTCGCAGCCGTGAACACTGAAGCTTTCTTT.